The present TCR beta chain was sequenced within a study of blood T cell repertoires in COVID-19. Whole-study context: The samples span acute and convalescent COVID-19 from the United States, Italy and Spain.

Data came from immunoSEQ multiplex PCR; TCRdb stores just in-frame clones and leaves some out. Of 300,000 to 450,000 clones in the sample, around 92% were seen once. V shed 3 bases and J shed 0 bases, with 11 bases lying between them. The CDR3 runs to 15 residues. The V gene's germline CDR1 is SGDLS and CDR2 YYNGEE. This chain joins TRBV9 and TRBJ2-3, with D possibly matching TRBD2 (6 bases). This TCR derives from a woman aged 25 to 45 with COVID-19, enrolled during active disease. Sequenced: peripheral blood. The DNA for the CDR3 is TGTGCCAGCAGCGGGGGGGATTCTAGCACAGATACGCAGTATTTT. This encodes CASSGGDSSTDTQYF.